What follows is one TCR beta chain and its context. The entry originates in a study of blood T cell repertoires in COVID-19. Sequencing used immunoSEQ multiplex PCR; TCRdb keeps in-frame clones, though not all of them. The repertoire includes about 120,000 clones, about 80% of them detected once, and approximately 16% sits in the top ten. The ends were cut back, 3 bases at V and 0 bases at J, with 10 bases in the middle. Germline CDR1 MNHEY, CDR2 SMNVEV (reference sequence). This CDR3 has 15 residues. The V and J genes are TRBV27 and TRBJ2-3, with D unclear. What was sequenced was peripheral blood. The receptor's source is an elderly woman with active or convalescent COVID-19. In nucleotides, the CDR3 is TGTGCCAGCAGTTTTTATACTGCTAGCACAGATACGCAGTATTTT. Protein sequence: CASSFYTASTDTQYF.